Shown below are 28 T cell receptor beta chains from a single sample sequenced in a study of cytomegalovirus exposure and HLA in healthy donors. The PCR made use of 60 Vbeta and 13 Jbeta primers. Method: immunoSEQ multiplex PCR; TCRdb's copy keeps in-frame clones and lacks some. The table lists hundreds of thousands of clones, about three quarters of them singletons. The specimen sequenced was PBMCs. Receptor source: a male donor in good health and CMV-seronegative.

The rearrangement joins TRBV6-1 to TRBJ2-7, with 12 bases aligning to TRBD2. Trimming took 1 base from V and 2 from J; bases not matched to a gene: 0. Germline CDR1 reads MNHNS; CDR2 reads SASEGT. The CDR3 length is 15 residues. The CDR3 nucleotides are TGTGCCAGCAGTGAAGGACTAGCGGGAGCCTACGAGCAGTACTTC. Translated: CASSEGLAGAYEQYF.

The chain employs TRBV29-1 and TRBJ2-7; D call uncertain. CDR1 and CDR2 from the germline V gene are SQVTM and ANQGSEA. The CDR3 has 12 residues. The V end was cut by 3 bases, the J end by 4 bases, with 10 bases between. The CDR3 DNA reads TGCAGCGTTGAGTCCCCAACATACGAGCAGTACTTC. Translation: CSVESPTYEQYF.

This clone has a handful of counts. The rearrangement uses TRBV5-4 and TRBJ2-3; weak D call: TRBD2 (5 bases). The V end lost 0 bases, the J end lost 4 bases, and 12 bases lay between the germline ends. The germline V gene has CDR1 SGHNT and CDR2 YYREEE (reference sequence). The CDR3 totals 15 residues. The DNA of the CDR3 is TGTGCCAGCAGCTTGGGGCTGGACGGGGCAGATACGCAGTATTTT. Encoded protein: CASSLGLDGADTQYF.

This chain links TRBV11-2 with TRBJ2-1; 10 bases match TRBD2. V trimming: 5 bases; J trimming: 4 bases; junction bases outside the gene matches: 8. Germline V gives CDR1 SGHAT, CDR2 FQNNGV. The CDR3 consists of 16 residues. CDR3 sequence (DNA): TGTGCCAGCAGCGATCCTAGCGGGGGTTTGTACAATGAGCAGTTCTTC. It encodes CASSDPSGGLYNEQFF.

This clone was picked up one time. The genes are TRBV11-3 and TRBJ2-3; TRBD2 aligns across 14 bases. The ends lost 5 bases at V and 2 bases at J; junction bases unmatched: 6. The CDR3 has 17 amino acids. Germline lookup yields CDR1 SGHNT and CDR2 YENEEA. CDR3 residues: CASSPRLAGGVTDTQYF. CDR3 sequence (DNA): TGTGCCAGCAGCCCAAGACTAGCGGGAGGGGTCACAGATACGCAGTATTTT. Looking up the rest from reference TRBV11-3 and TRBJ2-3 gives the full variable domain: EAGVVQSPRYKIIEKKQPVAFWCNPISGHNTLYWYLQNLGQGPELLIRYENEEAVDDSQLPKDRFSAERLKGVDSTLKIQPAELGDSAVYLCASSPRLAGGVTDTQYFGPGTRLTVL.

The V gene is TRBV2, the J gene TRBJ1-2; 8 bases line up with TRBD1. Trimming at V came to 8 bases and at J to 2 bases, leaving 10 bases not matched to a gene. This CDR3 is 15 amino acids long. Germline V gene sequence: CDR1 SNHLY, CDR2 FYNNEI. The CDR3 sequence: CASPTRTGPNYGYTF. For the CDR3, the DNA is TGTGCCAGCCCGACTAGGACAGGGCCAAACTATGGCTACACCTTC.

The chain combines TRBV10-3 with TRBJ1-1, with D unresolved. Trimming took 11 bases from V and 5 from J, leaving 18 bases between them. The germline V gene encodes CDR1 ENHRY and CDR2 SYGVKD. The CDR3 runs to 13 residues. The CDR3 spells CASELGSRTEAFF. The CDR3 region has the DNA TGTGCCTCCGAGTTGGGCAGCAGAACTGAAGCTTTCTTT.

This clone was found once. V usage is TRBV18 and J usage is TRBJ2-7, with 7 bases identical to TRBD1. The trim removed 6 bases at V and 2 bases at J, leaving 7 bases unmatched. Per germline, CDR1 KGHSH and CDR2 LQKENI. The CDR3 extends over 14 amino acids. The CDR3 loop is CASSRRDSPYEQYF. CDR3 bases: TGTGCCAGCTCGCGAAGGGACAGTCCCTACGAGCAGTACTTC.

This chain links TRBV19 with TRBJ1-3; 9 bases line up with TRBD1. The CDR3 has 16 amino acids. Germline V gene sequence: CDR1 LNHDA, CDR2 SQIVND (reference sequence). V lost 4 bases to trimming and J lost 7 bases; unmatched junction nucleotides: 11. CDR3 loop: CASSKQGARLVNTIYF. CDR3 coding DNA: TGTGCCAGTAGTAAACAGGGGGCGCGCCTCGTTAACACCATATATTTT.

The V and J genes are TRBV5-6 and TRBJ1-2; 8 nucleotides line up with TRBD1. V gave up 7 bases and J gave up 4 bases; unmatched junction bases: 3. The CDR3 has 12 amino acids. Germline V gene lookup returns CDR1 SGHDT and CDR2 YYEEEE. The CDR3: CASWTGSYGYTF. The CDR3 region has the DNA TGTGCCAGCTGGACAGGGTCCTATGGCTACACCTTC. The full variable domain, its missing parts supplied by reference TRBV5-6 and TRBJ1-2, is DAGVTQSPTHLIKTRGQQVTLRCSPKSGHDTVSWYQQALGQGPQFIFQYYEEEERQRGNFPDRFSGHQFPNYSSELNVNALLLGDSALYLCASWTGSYGYTFGSGTRLTVV.

This sequence joins TRBV25-1 and TRBJ1-2, with TRBD1 matching 8 bases. Germline V gives CDR1 MGHDK, CDR2 SYGVNS. The ends lost 1 base at V and 5 bases at J; junction bases unmatched: 3. The CDR3 runs to 14 residues. CDR3 amino acids: CASSEWTGSYGYTF. The CDR3 DNA reads as TGTGCCAGCAGTGAATGGACAGGGTCGTATGGCTACACCTTC.

The chain carries TRBV4-2 and TRBJ1-2, with a possible D match to TRBD1 (5 bases). The CDR3 runs 15 residues. CDR1 is LGHNA, CDR2 YNFKEQ, per germline. The V end was cut by 0 bases, the J end by 6 bases, with 14 bases between. The CDR3 reads CASSQDTGWGDGYTF. The CDR3 region has the DNA TGTGCCAGCAGCCAAGATACGGGTTGGGGGGATGGCTACACCTTC.

About this clone itself: The junction departs from the called germline gene at one end, perhaps through a read error. In the same sample, other DNA sequences code for this CDR3. This chain connects TRBV28 to TRBJ2-7; weak D call: TRBD1 (6 bases). CDR3 length: 14 residues. CDR1 and CDR2 from the germline V gene are MDHEN and SYDVKM. CDR3 in DNA: TGCGCCAGCAGTTCTACAGGGAACGCCTACGAGCAGTACTTC. Translating it yields CASSSTGNAYEQYF.

A single count supports this clone. The genes are TRBV11-3 and TRBJ2-3; the match to TRBD2 covers 11 bases. V gave up 3 bases and J gave up 3 bases; unmatched junction bases: 8. The length of the CDR3 is 17 residues. Germline V CDR1 and CDR2: SGHNT, YENEEA. The CDR3 sequence is CASSLGVAGGITDTQYF. The CDR3 DNA is TGTGCCAGCAGCTTGGGGGTAGCGGGAGGGATTACAGATACGCAGTATTTT.

The V call is TRBV7-9, the J call TRBJ2-5; a possible D gene is TRBD2 (6 bases). The closer fit of TRBJ2-7 to the DNA end suggests the J call may be wrong. This CDR3 is 17 amino acids long. In germline, CDR1 is SEHNR, CDR2 FQNEAQ (reference sequence). The CDR3 loop reads CASSPPGGSHKWSEQYF. As DNA, the CDR3 is TGTGCCAGCAGCCCCCCCGGGGGTAGCCATAAGTGGTCCGAGCAGTACTTC.

In regard to this clone: Relative to the germline gene, one junction end is altered; a read error may explain this. The J gene is TRBJ1-1, the V gene TRBV7-9; 7 bases match TRBD1. CDR1 is SEHNR, CDR2 FQNEAQ, per germline (reference sequence). CDR3 size: 13 residues. The CDR3 region has the DNA TGTTCCAGCAGCCAAGGGACAGCCTATGAAGCTTTCTTT. Its translation is CSSSQGTAYEAFF.

The V gene is TRBV7-9, the J gene TRBJ2-7; possibly TRBD2 for D (5 bases). The CDR3 is made up of 12 amino acids. The V and J ends lost 3 bases and 5 bases respectively, with 8 bases between them. The germline CDR1 and CDR2 sequences are SEHNR and FQNEAQ (reference sequence). The DNA of the CDR3 is TGTGCCAGCAGCTTGGCGGGCCACGAGCAGTACTTC. Translation gives CASSLAGHEQYF.

The V and J genes are TRBV27 and TRBJ1-6, with 12 bases fitting TRBD1. The CDR3 totals 15 residues. V was clipped by 4 bases and J by 8 bases; unmatched bases: 3. The germline gives CDR1 MNHEY, CDR2 SMNVEV (reference sequence). The CDR3 coding sequence is TGTGCCAGCAGTTCGGGGACAGGGGGCTATTCACCCCTCCACTTT. Its translation is CASSSGTGGYSPLHF.

This chain joins TRBV6-5 and TRBJ2-7; 7 bases are a match to TRBD1. Germline lookup yields CDR1 MNHEY and CDR2 SVGAGI. V lost 5 bases to trimming and J lost 5 bases; unmatched junction nucleotides: 6. The CDR3 contains 13 residues. In DNA, the CDR3 is TGTGCCAGCAGTCCCCAGGGGGTCCACGAGCAGTACTTC. It yields the protein CASSPQGVHEQYF.

This chain joins TRBV18 and TRBJ2-7, with D uncertain. CDR1 KGHSH and CDR2 LQKENI come from the germline V gene. The ends were cut back, 3 bases at V and 5 bases at J, with 17 bases in the middle. CDR3 length equals 15 residues. The DNA for the CDR3 is TGTGCCAGCTCACCGCTAAAGGTACAGCTCAACGAGCAGTACTTC. It specifies CASSPLKVQLNEQYF.

The genes are TRBV11-3 and TRBJ2-2; TRBD1 is a possible D gene (5 bases). The CDR3 has 14 amino acids. V was cut by 5 bases and J by 5 bases, with 12 bases left in between. Germline V gene lookup returns CDR1 SGHNT and CDR2 YENEEA. In DNA, the CDR3 is TGTGCCAGCAGCCCTCAGGGCCAGACCGGGGAGCTGTTTTTT. Amino acid sequence: CASSPQGQTGELFF.

This clone has a handful of counts. The chain couples TRBV7-9 to TRBJ1-4; D might be TRBD1 (6 bases). The CDR3 runs 19 residues. Trimming left V 6 bases short and J 5 bases short, with 28 bases between. Per germline, CDR1 SEHNR and CDR2 FQNEAQ (reference sequence). CDR3 region: CASSRTRGLIGLRNEKLFF. The CDR3 region has the DNA TGTGCCAGCAGTAGAACCAGGGGTTTAATTGGATTGAGGAATGAAAAACTGTTTTTT.

This sequence joins TRBV28 and TRBJ1-1; TRBD1 might be the D (5 bases). Trimming took 2 bases from V and 0 from J, leaving 19 bases between them. Germline CDR1 and CDR2: MDHEN and SYDVKM. This CDR3 has 18 residues. CDR3 region: CASSLPAGGTFMNTEAFF. CDR3 DNA sequence: TGTGCCAGCAGTTTACCCGCCGGGGGGACCTTCATGAACACTGAAGCTTTCTTT.

This chain joins TRBV6-6 and TRBJ1-1; the D gene is possibly TRBD1 (6 bases). CDR3 length: 14 amino acids. CDR1 is MNHNY and CDR2 is SVGAGI in the germline V gene (reference sequence). The V and J ends lost 2 bases and 4 bases respectively, with 11 bases between them. CDR3 sequence (DNA): TGTGCCAGCAGTTACACAGGGACGGGCACTGAAGCTTTCTTT. It codes for CASSYTGTGTEAFF.

The gene calls are TRBV2 and TRBJ1-1; the D is unclear. The CDR3 covers 11 residues. The V end lost 8 bases, the J end lost 6 bases, and 10 bases lay between the germline ends. Germline V gene sequence: CDR1 SNHLY, CDR2 FYNNEI. DNA for the CDR3: TGTGCCAGCGGCGAAGGAGCTGAAGCTTTCTTT. It is translated as CASGEGAEAFF.

About this clone itself: One end of the junction is discordant with germline, which a read error may explain. The chain has TRBV7-9 and TRBJ2-2; 13 bases are a match to TRBD2. Per the germline V gene, CDR1 is SEHNR and CDR2 is FQNEAQ (reference sequence). The CDR3 runs to 18 residues. The CDR3, as DNA: TGTTCCAGCAGCGCCCAGACTAGCGGGGGGTTAAACACCGGGGAGCTGTTTTTT. Protein product: CSSSAQTSGGLNTGELFF. The complete variable domain, with remaining parts taken from reference TRBV7-9 and TRBJ2-2, reads DTGVSQNPRHKITKRGQNVTFRCDPISEHNRLYWYRQTLGQGPEFLTYFQNEAQLEKSRLLSDRFSAERPKGSFSTLEIQRTEQGDSAMYLCSSSAQTSGGLNTGELFFGEGSRLTVL.

The chain joins TRBV19 to TRBJ1-1; no firm D call. The CDR3 runs to 12 residues. From germline, CDR1 is LNHDA and CDR2 SQIVND (reference sequence). Trimming cost V 9 bases and J 11 bases, with 19 bases left between them. This CDR3 reads CASSQSSVSAFF. As DNA, the CDR3 is TGTGCCAGCAGTCAATCTTCGGTGTCGGCTTTCTTT. Complete variable domain (other parts from reference TRBV19 and TRBJ1-1): DGGITQSPKYLFRKEGQNVTLSCEQNLNHDAMYWYRQDPGQGLRLIYYSQIVNDFQKGDIAEGYSVSREKKESFPLTVTSAQKNPTAFYLCASSQSSVSAFFGQGTRLTVV.

The DNA for the CDR3 is TGTGCCAGTAGTATCTGGGGCCTGAACACTGAAGCTTTCTTT. Translating it yields CASSIWGLNTEAFF. This chain joins TRBV19 and TRBJ1-1; weak D call: TRBD1 (5 bases). Deletions cut 3 bases from V and 0 bases from J, with 8 bases between. The CDR3 has 14 amino acids. Germline CDR1 and CDR2: LNHDA and SQIVND (reference sequence).